Following are 16 T cell receptor beta chains from one sample sequenced in a study of siplizumab effects on memory and regulatory T cells. The table came from immunoSEQ multiplex PCR; TCRdb's copy has only in-frame clones and leaves some out. The repertoire holds over 45,000 clones, with approximately 97% as singletons. The specimen was naive CD8+ T cells sorted from blood. These receptors all come from a human donor in good health.

This chain joins TRBV15 and TRBJ2-7; 10 nucleotides match TRBD1. V shed 3 bases, J shed 5 bases, and the junction held 4 bases outside the gene matches. CDR3 size: 14 residues. The V gene's germline CDR1 is LNHNV and CDR2 YYDKDF (reference sequence). The CDR3 DNA sequence: TGTGCCACCAGCAGGGGGGGGACAGGGGACGAGCAGTACTTC. The encoded protein is CATSRGGTGDEQYF.

This clone was picked up one time. The chain employs TRBV4-1 and TRBJ2-5; the D call may be TRBD1 or TRBD2 (6 bases each). The CDR3 is 17 amino acids. V was shortened by 4 bases and J by 4 bases, with 22 bases between the two germline ends. Germline CDR1 and CDR2: MGHRA and YSYEKL. The CDR3 sequence is CASSPQGGGEGGETQYF. CDR3 sequence (DNA): TGCGCCAGCAGCCCGCAGGGCGGTGGTGAGGGGGGAGAGACCCAGTACTTC.

This chain links TRBV29-1 with TRBJ1-2; D may be TRBD1 (6 bases). Trimming left V 3 bases short and J 7 bases short, with 12 bases between. Germline V lookup: CDR1 SQVTM, CDR2 ANQGSEA. This CDR3 has 12 residues. The DNA for the CDR3 is TGCAGCGTTGATTTGGGGGCTGGTGGCTACACCTTC. Protein sequence: CSVDLGAGGYTF. Together with reference TRBV29-1 and TRBJ1-2, the CDR3 gives the full variable domain: SAVISQKPSRDICQRGTSLTIQCQVDSQVTMMFWYRQQPGQSLTLIATANQGSEATYESGFVIDKFPISRPNLTFSTLTVSNMSPEDSSIYLCSVDLGAGGYTFGSGTRLTVV.

The V and J genes are TRBV9 and TRBJ2-1, with 7 bases fitting TRBD2. The CDR3 is made up of 15 amino acids. Trimming took 4 bases from V and 8 from J; bases not matched to a gene: 12. In germline, CDR1 is SGDLS, CDR2 YYNGEE. Here the CDR3 reads CASSSKAGTRDEQFF. DNA of the CDR3: TGTGCCAGCAGCTCGAAAGCGGGGACCCGGGATGAGCAGTTCTTC.

The chain combines TRBV7-8 with TRBJ2-7; D gene uncertain. Germline CDR1 is SGHVS and CDR2 is FQNEAQ. The CDR3 covers 11 residues. V lost 8 bases and J lost 6, with 11 bases in between. The CDR3 spells CASDSLSEQYF. The CDR3 DNA reads TGTGCCAGCGATTCCCTTTCCGAGCAGTACTTC. Complete variable domain (other parts from reference TRBV7-8 and TRBJ2-7): GAGVSQSPRYKVAKRGQDVALRCDPISGHVSLFWYQQALGQGPEFLTYFQNEAQLDKSGLPSDRFFAERPEGSVSTLKIQRTQQEDSAVYLCASDSLSEQYFGPGTRLTVT.

In nucleotides, the CDR3 is TGCGCCAGCAGCCAACTCGGGACAGCGAACACTGAAGCTTTCTTT. Translation gives CASSQLGTANTEAFF. This sequence joins TRBV4-3 and TRBJ1-1; 7 bases map to TRBD1. CDR3 length: 15 amino acids. Trimming removed 2 bases from V and 1 base from J; junction bases left unmatched: 4. Germline V lookup: CDR1 LGHNA, CDR2 YSLEER.

The rearrangement uses TRBV10-3 and TRBJ2-3; 9 nucleotides match TRBD2. Per germline, CDR1 ENHRY and CDR2 SYGVKD. V shed 5 bases, J shed 2 bases, and the junction held 5 bases outside the gene matches. This CDR3 has 15 amino acids. In DNA form, the CDR3 reads TGTGCCATCAGTCCTCGGACTAGCGACACAGATACGCAGTATTTT. This translates into CAISPRTSDTDTQYF.

The chain combines TRBV2 with TRBJ1-1; 10 bases align to TRBD1. CDR1 and CDR2 from the germline V gene are SNHLY and FYNNEI. The V gene end was trimmed by 3 bases and the J gene end by 4 bases; junction bases not matched to a gene: 5. The CDR3 runs 15 residues. The CDR3 DNA reads TGTGCCAGCAGTGAGGGACAGGGGTCTGGCACTGAAGCTTTCTTT. This encodes CASSEGQGSGTEAFF.

Remarks on this clone: The DNA is omitted, as the CDR3 cannot be located on it reliably, and the CDR3 follows TCRdb's listing. The gene calls are TRBV2 and TRBJ2-2; the table calls TRBD2, which could not be checked here. Germline V gene data show CDR1 as SNHLY and CDR2 as FYNNEI. The CDR3 spans 15 amino acids, including both terminal residues. The CDR3 reads CASETSGRTPGSCFF.

V gene TRBV13 combines with J gene TRBJ1-1, with TRBD1 identical over 7 bases. Trimming took 3 bases from V and 3 from J; bases not matched to a gene: 7. Per germline, CDR1 PRHDT and CDR2 FYEKMQ (reference sequence). The CDR3 extends over 15 amino acids. CDR3 in DNA: TGTGCCAGCAGCTTTCCCCAGGGGGAGGACACTGAAGCTTTCTTT. Translating gives CASSFPQGEDTEAFF.

This chain uses TRBV7-9 with TRBJ1-1; no clear D. From germline, CDR1 is SEHNR and CDR2 FQNEAQ (reference sequence). The CDR3 loop spans 12 amino acids. Trimming pared 1 base from V and 12 bases from J, leaving 12 bases between. The CDR3 DNA sequence: TGTGCCAGCAGCTTAGGTAGGGAGAGGACTTTCTTT. It translates to CASSLGRERTFF.

The CDR3 reads CAWAGGEYNEQFF. The CDR3, as DNA: TGTGCCTGGGCAGGAGGAGAGTACAATGAGCAGTTCTTC. The gene calls are TRBV30 and TRBJ2-1; tentatively, D is TRBD2 (5 bases). Germline CDR1 is GTSNPN and CDR2 is SVGIG (reference sequence). The CDR3 consists of 13 residues. The V gene lost 5 bases and the J gene lost 4 bases, with 12 bases spanning the gap.

The chain carries TRBV7-9 and TRBJ2-1; the D is unclear. The CDR3 covers 13 residues. The germline V and J ends were trimmed by 5 bases and 10 bases, with 15 bases remaining between them. The germline CDR1 and CDR2 sequences are SEHNR and FQNEAQ (reference sequence). CDR3 sequence reads: CASSPRLGDEQFF. The CDR3, as DNA: TGTGCCAGCAGCCCTAGGCTGGGTGACGAGCAGTTCTTC.

This rearrangement joins TRBV11-3 to TRBJ2-1, with D uncertain. In germline, CDR1 is SGHNT, CDR2 YENEEA. The CDR3 has 14 residues. V lost 9 bases to trimming and J lost 10 bases, with 22 bases between them. CDR3 DNA sequence: TGTGCCAGGACCCCCCGTTTAAGCCCCAGGGAGCAGTTCTTC. Translating gives CARTPRLSPREQFF.

The chain joins TRBV7-9 to TRBJ1-1, with 9 bases matching TRBD1. Germline V gene lookup returns CDR1 SEHNR and CDR2 FQNEAQ (reference sequence). The trim removed 5 bases at V and 2 bases at J, leaving 6 bases unmatched. There are 15 residues in the CDR3. The CDR3, as DNA: TGTGCCAGCAGCCCCCAGGGACAGGGAAACACTGAAGCTTTCTTT. This sequence encodes CASSPQGQGNTEAFF.

The V and J genes are TRBV4-3 and TRBJ1-2; D may be TRBD1 (6 bases). V gave up 0 bases and J gave up 8 bases, with 19 bases separating them. CDR1 and CDR2 (germline): LGHNA, YSLEER. The CDR3 totals 16 residues. CDR3 protein: CASSQELGAALRGYTF. CDR3 DNA: TGCGCCAGCAGCCAAGAATTGGGGGCCGCGCTCCGAGGCTACACCTTC.